These 5 T cell receptor beta chains were sequenced from one sample in a study of shared clonotypes between healthy human individuals. The data were produced by immunoSEQ multiplex PCR, yet TCRdb's version contains in-frame clones alone and is incomplete. Among about 1 million clones, about 76% were seen once, and the ten largest hold 1.4%. Material: memory CD4+ T cells sorted from blood. Subset reported: CD45RA-negative fraction. These TCRs come from a man younger than 30 in good health.

The chain combines TRBV9 with TRBJ1-3, with 11 positions matching TRBD1. V was clipped by 3 bases and J by 4 bases; unmatched bases: 9. Per germline, CDR1 SGDLS and CDR2 YYNGEE. The CDR3 contains 17 residues. CDR3 residues: CASSARTGGLTGNTIYF. CDR3 DNA: TGTGCCAGCAGCGCGCGGACAGGGGGCTTGACGGGAAACACCATATATTTT.

This chain links TRBV6-6 with TRBJ2-2, with 8 bases identical to TRBD1. The V segment lost 6 bases and the J segment 7 bases; nucleotides outside the gene matches: 13. This CDR3 has 16 amino acids. Germline loops: CDR1 MNHNY, CDR2 SVGAGI (reference sequence). CDR3 nucleotides: TGTGCCAGCAGCCTCACCACGACAGGGGCGGGCGGGGAGCTGTTTTTT. It specifies CASSLTTTGAGGELFF.

As to this clone: This sample also contains other DNA sequences that code for the same CDR3. V usage is TRBV28 and J usage is TRBJ1-2; D gene uncertain. Germline lookup yields CDR1 MDHEN and CDR2 SYDVKM. The CDR3 runs 13 residues. The V end was cut by 1 base, the J end by 5 bases, with 8 bases between. CDR3 in amino acids: CASSLSRGYGYTF. The CDR3, as DNA: TGTGCCAGCAGTTTATCCCGAGGGTATGGCTACACCTTC.

The gene calls are TRBV19 and TRBJ2-7; TRBD2 is a possible D gene (6 bases). The CDR3 contains 14 residues. V shed 8 bases and J shed 3 bases, with 17 bases lying between them. The germline V gene encodes CDR1 LNHDA and CDR2 SQIVND (reference sequence). For the CDR3, the DNA is TGTGCCAGTGGTCCAATGGAGGGGTTCTACGAGCAGTACTTC. Encoded protein: CASGPMEGFYEQYF.

This sequence joins TRBV30 and TRBJ1-6, with D unresolved. The ends were cut back, 0 bases at V and 5 bases at J, with 8 bases in the middle. This CDR3 has 14 amino acids. Germline V gene sequence: CDR1 GTSNPN, CDR2 SVGIG (reference sequence). The chain's CDR3 is CAWSVWSDNSPLHF. For the CDR3, the DNA is TGTGCCTGGAGTGTATGGTCAGATAATTCACCCCTCCACTTT.